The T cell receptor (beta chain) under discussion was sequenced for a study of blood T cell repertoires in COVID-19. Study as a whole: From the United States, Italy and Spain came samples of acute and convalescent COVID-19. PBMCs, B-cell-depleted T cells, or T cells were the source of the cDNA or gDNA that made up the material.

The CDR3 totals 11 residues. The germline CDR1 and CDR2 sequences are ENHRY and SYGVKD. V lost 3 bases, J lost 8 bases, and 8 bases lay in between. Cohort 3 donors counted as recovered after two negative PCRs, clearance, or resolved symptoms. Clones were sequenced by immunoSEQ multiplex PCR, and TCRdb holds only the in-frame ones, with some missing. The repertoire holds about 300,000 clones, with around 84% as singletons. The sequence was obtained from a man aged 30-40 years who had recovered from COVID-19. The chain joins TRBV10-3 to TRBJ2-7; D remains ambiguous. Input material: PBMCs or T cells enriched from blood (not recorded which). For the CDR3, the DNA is TGTGCCATCAGTGAATCAGAACAGCAGTACTTC. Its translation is CAISESEQQYF.